This entry lists 7 T cell receptor beta chains sequenced from one sample in a study of T cell responses to AZD1222 COVID-19 vaccine (dated by TCRdb to the early 2020s). The library was made by the immunoSEQ multiplex PCR assay. Sourced from immuneACCESS, this table was stored by TCRdb with only in-frame sequences that have V and J called. A share of the clones is absent; for the studies checked, an unresolved V gene accounts for under half, and the remainder has no known explanation. In all, the sample holds under 200,000 clones, and roughly 88% of those were seen once. The ten largest clonotypes hold roughly 4% of the sample. Taken with the paper, the label for time point translates to: about 28 days (+/-7) after the second vaccine dose. The source was peripheral blood, collected 28 days after the second AZD1222 dose. These receptors all come from an adult who received the AZD1222 COVID-19 vaccine.

V gene TRBV19 combines with J gene TRBJ1-3, with a weak D call TRBD1 (5 bases). Germline V lookup: CDR1 LNHDA, CDR2 SQIVND (reference sequence). Trimming took 9 bases from V and 0 from J, leaving 18 bases between them. CDR3 length equals 16 residues. The CDR3 sequence: CASHRQTPRSGNTIYF. In DNA form, the CDR3 reads TGTGCCAGCCACAGACAGACCCCTCGCTCTGGAAACACCATATATTTT.

The chain has TRBV24-1 and TRBJ2-3, with TRBD2 as a possible D gene (6 bases). The CDR3 runs 14 residues. The V gene's germline CDR1 is KGHDR and CDR2 SFDVKD. V lost 5 bases, J lost 3 bases, and 11 bases lay in between. CDR3 nucleotide sequence: TGTGCCACCAGTGGGGGGGTAGCGACAGATACGCAGTATTTT. This codes for CATSGGVATDTQYF.

The gene calls are TRBV12-3 or TRBV12-4 and TRBJ1-1; D is undetermined. Trimming pared 6 bases from V and 6 bases from J, leaving 11 bases between. CDR3 length equals 12 residues. The CDR3 nucleotides read TGTGCCAGCAGCCCCGACGGCCCTGAAGCTTTCTTT. Its translation: CASSPDGPEAFF.

V usage is TRBV9 and J usage is TRBJ1-3; D is unresolved. Per germline, CDR1 SGDLS and CDR2 YYNGEE. V was clipped by 2 bases and J by 4 bases, with 10 bases between them. The CDR3 contains 14 residues. The CDR3 reads CASSVGQAGNTIYF. In DNA, the CDR3 is TGTGCCAGCAGCGTTGGCCAAGCAGGAAACACCATATATTTT.

The chain recombines TRBV6-5 with TRBJ2-3; D uncertain. Per germline, CDR1 MNHEY and CDR2 SVGAGI. The CDR3 covers 14 residues. The V gene lost 3 bases and the J gene lost 6 bases, with 13 bases spanning the gap. This chain's CDR3 is CASSYTTSADTQYF. In DNA, the CDR3 is TGTGCCAGCAGTTATACGACTTCGGCTGATACGCAGTATTTT.

The V and J genes are TRBV18 and TRBJ2-7, with a possible D match to TRBD1 (6 bases). From germline, CDR1 is KGHSH and CDR2 LQKENI. V gave up 5 bases and J gave up 1 base, with 9 bases separating them. The CDR3 runs to 13 residues. CDR3 sequence reads: CASSSTGSYEQYF. CDR3 bases: TGTGCCAGCTCAAGTACAGGGTCCTACGAGCAGTACTTC.

The chain couples TRBV6-6 to TRBJ1-5, with D possibly being TRBD1 (5 bases). The CDR3 length is 18 residues. The germline CDR1 and CDR2 sequences are MNHNY and SVGAGI (reference sequence). Trimming cost V 7 bases and J 1 base, with 23 bases left between them. CDR3 amino acids: CASIRDMMGGLSNQPQHF. The CDR3 nucleotides are TGTGCCAGCATTCGAGACATGATGGGGGGGTTGAGCAATCAGCCCCAGCATTTT.